One TCR beta chain is described in this entry. Deletions cut 1 base from V and 0 bases from J, with 12 bases between. The CDR3 has 16 residues. The germline V gene encodes CDR1 SGHNT and CDR2 YYREEE (reference sequence). The entry originates in a study of T cell responses to AZD1222 COVID-19 vaccine. TCRdb's table, derived via immunoSEQ multiplex PCR, lists solely in-frame clones and lacks some. The repertoire holds about 150,000 clones, with 91% as singletons. This material consisted of peripheral blood, taken on day 0 of AZD1222 vaccination. J is TRBJ2-3 and V is TRBV5-4, with D perhaps being TRBD1 or TRBD2 (5 bases each). The receptor's source is an adult in good health. The DNA for the CDR3 is TGTGCCAGCAGCTTGCGAGGGACCCCTAGCACAGATACGCAGTATTTT. Encoded protein: CASSLRGTPSTDTQYF. Full variable domain (missing parts from reference TRBV5-4 and TRBJ2-3): ETGVTQSPTHLIKTRGQQVTLRCSSQSGHNTVSWYQQALGQGPQFIFQYYREEENGRGNFPPRFSGLQFPNYSSELNVNALELDDSALYLCASSLRGTPSTDTQYFGPGTRLTVL.